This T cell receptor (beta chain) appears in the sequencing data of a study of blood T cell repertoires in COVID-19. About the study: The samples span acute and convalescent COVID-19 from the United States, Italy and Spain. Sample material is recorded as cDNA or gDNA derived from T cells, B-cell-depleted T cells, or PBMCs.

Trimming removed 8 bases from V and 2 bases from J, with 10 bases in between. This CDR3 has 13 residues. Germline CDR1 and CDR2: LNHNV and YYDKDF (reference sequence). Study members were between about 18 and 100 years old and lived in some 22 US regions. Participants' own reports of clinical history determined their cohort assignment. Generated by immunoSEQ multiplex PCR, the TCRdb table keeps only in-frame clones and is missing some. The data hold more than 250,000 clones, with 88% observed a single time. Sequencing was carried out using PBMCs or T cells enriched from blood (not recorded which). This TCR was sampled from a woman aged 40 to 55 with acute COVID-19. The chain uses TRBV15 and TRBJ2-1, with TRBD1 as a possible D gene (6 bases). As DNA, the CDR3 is TGTGCCACCGCCCGGGACACCTACAATGAGCAGTTCTTC. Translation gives CATARDTYNEQFF. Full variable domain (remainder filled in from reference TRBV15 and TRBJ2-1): DAMVIQNPRYQVTQFGKPVTLSCSQTLNHNVMYWYQQKSSQAPKLLFHYYDKDFNNEADTPDNFQSRRPNTSFCFLDIRSPGLGDTAMYLCATARDTYNEQFFGPGTRLTVL.